The present T cell receptor beta chain was sequenced within a study of CD8+ T cells in alopecia areata. TCR sequencing used cDNA made by reverse transcription of extracted RNA. Repertoires were generated with immunoSEQ multiplex PCR, while TCRdb's copy carries only in-frame clones and drops some. This table has roughly 280,000 clones, about three fifths appearing once. Treatment: oral pan-JAK inhibitor, 5-10 mg twice daily. Germline V gene sequence: CDR1 SGHRS, CDR2 YFSETQ. V gave up 7 bases and J gave up 1 base; unmatched junction bases: 5. The CDR3 totals 14 residues. The genes are TRBV5-1 and TRBJ2-7, with 10 bases lining up with TRBD1. The clonotype comes from a human donor with alopecia areata. The sequences come from CD4+ T cells sorted from blood, collected at roughly week 52, from a patient treated with tofacitinib. For the CDR3, the DNA is TGCGCCAGCGGTCCGGGACAGGGGTCCTACGAGCAGTACTTC. The encoded protein is CASGPGQGSYEQYF.